This T cell receptor beta chain is drawn from a study of CD8 T cells in ankylosing spondylitis. Whole-study results and caveats: CD8+ cells made up the disease-linked clones, which were relatively rare in peripheral blood. In ankylosing spondylitis blood, a motif of seven or eight highly homologous TCR beta variants appeared characteristic. Researchers reportedly found disease-linked clones significantly enriched in matched ankylosing spondylitis synovial fluid. Some motif variants were previously reported in reactive arthritis synovial fluid and blood.

Trimming took 4 bases from V and 8 from J; bases not matched to a gene: 7. Germline lookup yields CDR1 MRHNA and CDR2 SNTAGT. The CDR3 contains 16 residues. TCRdb analysed the 5' RACE reads with MiXCR anew, one entry per CDR3 protein. Of about 700,000 distinct CDR3 sequences in the sample, under 20% were seen once. Remarks on this clonotype: The antigen remains undetermined.

The chain combines TRBV6-4 with TRBJ2-1; 14 nucleotides agree with TRBD2. This TCR derives from a male donor with ankylosing spondylitis. What was sequenced was blood, either unsorted or a sorted T cell fraction (not recorded which). DNA of the CDR3: TGTGCCAGCAGTGCCCGGACTAGCGGGGGGTTCCATGAGCAGTTCTTC. Translating it yields CASSARTSGGFHEQFF.